A single count supports the clone carrying this T cell receptor (beta chain). Its specificity is unknown. Repertoires were generated with immunoSEQ multiplex PCR, while TCRdb's copy carries only in-frame clones and drops some. The table records roughly 2.1 million clones, about 92% of them present only once. This specimen belongs to a study of shared clonotypes between healthy human individuals. Study-level findings and limits: Generation probabilities were higher for clonotypes shared across all four sorted-subset donors than for unshared ones.

Naive CD8 isolation took CD45RO-negative cells positively selected for CCR7 and excluded terminally differentiated effector memory CD45RA+ cells. Sample: naive CD8+ T cells from PBMCs. The TCR comes from a man aged 18 to 30 in good health. Some clones in this sample may be carry-over from other donors' samples.

DNA of the CDR3: TGTGCCAGCATTTTCGGGACTAGCGGCTACAATGAGCAGTTCTTC. Amino acid sequence: CASIFGTSGYNEQFF. The chain is built from TRBV28 and TRBJ2-1; 11 nucleotides match TRBD2. V lost 7 bases, J lost 3 bases, and 5 bases stayed unmatched. This CDR3 has 15 residues. CDR1 is MDHEN, CDR2 SYDVKM, per germline.